Below, one T cell receptor beta chain is given with its context. The data were taken from a study of T cells in tuberculosis. Turning to the study itself: A South African cohort included IGRA-negative adolescents, latently infected IGRA-positive adolescents and adults with active tuberculosis.

Time point denoted: new active TB diagnosis, blood taken before or within 7 days of starting treatment. V lost 3 bases, J lost 2 bases, and 3 bases stayed unmatched. The CDR3 has 13 residues. Germline lookup yields CDR1 SQVTM and CDR2 ANQGSEA. This table comes from immunoSEQ multiplex PCR, and its TCRdb copy is limited to in-frame clones, with some not included. The repertoire includes under 40,000 clones, approximately 95% of them detected once, and almost 4.5% sits in the top ten. Here the sequenced sample was PBMCs, taken at tuberculosis diagnosis. The chain couples TRBV29-1 to TRBJ2-7; TRBD1 matches 8 bases. This receptor was obtained from an adult with tuberculosis. The CDR3 sequence is CSVEVDRAYEQYF. The CDR3 DNA sequence: TGCAGCGTTGAGGTGGACAGGGCCTACGAGCAGTACTTC.